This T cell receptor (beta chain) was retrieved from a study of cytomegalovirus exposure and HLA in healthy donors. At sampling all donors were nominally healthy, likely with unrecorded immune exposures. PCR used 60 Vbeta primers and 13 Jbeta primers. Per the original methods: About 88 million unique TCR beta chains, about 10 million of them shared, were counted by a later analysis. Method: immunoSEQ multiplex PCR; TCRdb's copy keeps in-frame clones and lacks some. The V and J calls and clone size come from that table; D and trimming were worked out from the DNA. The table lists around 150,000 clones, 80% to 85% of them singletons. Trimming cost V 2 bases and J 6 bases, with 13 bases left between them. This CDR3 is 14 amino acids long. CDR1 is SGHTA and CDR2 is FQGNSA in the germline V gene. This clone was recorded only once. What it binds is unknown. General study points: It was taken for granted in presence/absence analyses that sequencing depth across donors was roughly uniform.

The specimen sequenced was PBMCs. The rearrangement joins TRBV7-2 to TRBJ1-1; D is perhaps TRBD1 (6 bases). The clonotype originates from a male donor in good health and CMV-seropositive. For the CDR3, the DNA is TGTGCCAGCAGCTTAAGGGGGATGGGGGCTGAAGCTTTCTTT. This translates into CASSLRGMGAEAFF. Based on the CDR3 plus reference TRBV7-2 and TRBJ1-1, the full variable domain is GAGVSQSPSNKVTEKGKDVELRCDPISGHTALYWYRQSLGQGLEFLIYFQGNSAPDKSGLPSDRFSAERTGGSVSTLTIQRTQQEDSAVYLCASSLRGMGAEAFFGQGTRLTVV.